The 8 T cell receptor beta chains listed next were all sequenced from one sample in a study of early T cells in non-severe SARS-CoV-2 infection. A single record per CDR3 protein comes from TCRdb applying MiXCR to the 5' RACE reads. The sample carries some 82,000 distinct CDR3 sequences, about 12% recorded once. Sequencing used whole blood. The receptor set was obtained from an adult who was a healthcare worker with PCR-confirmed SARS-CoV-2 infection or an uninfected control (not recorded which).

The sample holds a few counts of this clonotype. This rearrangement joins TRBV29-1 to TRBJ2-1; 11 bases are shared with TRBD1. This CDR3 is 14 amino acids long. Germline assignment: CDR1 SQVTM and CDR2 ANQGSEA. V shed 4 bases and J 6 bases; nucleotides not matched to a gene: 5. This chain's CDR3 is CSVGGGTGGNEQFF. CDR3 DNA sequence: TGCAGCGTTGGGGGAGGGACAGGGGGCAATGAGCAGTTCTTC.

This clonotype was observed a few times. The chain carries TRBV5-1 and TRBJ2-1; no clear D. Germline CDR1 SGHRS, CDR2 YFSETQ. With 2 bases removed from V and 8 bases from J, the gap between germline ends came to 14 bases. The CDR3 runs 14 residues. The CDR3 reads CASSFRAPADEQFF. The DNA for the CDR3 is TGCGCCAGCAGCTTCCGGGCTCCGGCGGATGAGCAGTTCTTC.

The rearrangement uses TRBV7-3 and TRBJ2-3; 7 bases match TRBD2. The germline V gene encodes CDR1 SGHTA and CDR2 FQGTGA. The junction had 11 bases not matched to a gene; V was cut back by 5 bases and J by 0 bases. This CDR3 has 17 residues. The CDR3 nucleotides are TGTGCCAGCAGCCCCCTTCCTAATAGCGGGAGCACAGATACGCAGTATTTT. It yields the protein CASSPLPNSGSTDTQYF.

In this sample, this clonotype turned up a few times. This sequence joins TRBV12-3 or TRBV12-4 and TRBJ1-4; D ambiguous. This CDR3 comprises 15 residues. Trimming removed 1 base from V and 4 bases from J, with 10 bases in between. CDR3 nucleotide sequence: TGTGCCAGCAGTTTAGTGGTCAGCGATAATGAAAAACTGTTTTTT. Protein: CASSLVVSDNEKLFF.

This clonotype was seen a handful of times. The chain links TRBV5-4 to TRBJ2-1; 12 bases align to TRBD2. CDR3 size: 14 residues. CDR1 SGHNT and CDR2 YYREEE come from the germline V gene (reference sequence). J was trimmed by 8 bases and V by 3 bases; bases with no gene match: 3. CDR3 loop: CASSYRTSGDEQFF. CDR3 nucleotide sequence: TGTGCCAGCAGCTACCGGACTAGCGGGGATGAGCAGTTCTTC.

This clonotype was detected many times. The V gene is TRBV5-6, the J gene TRBJ1-5, with TRBD1 matching 8 bases. The length of the CDR3 is 16 residues. V dropped 4 bases and J dropped 4; count of bases not matched to a gene: 10. Germline CDR1 reads SGHDT; CDR2 reads YYEEEE. This CDR3 is CASSPAGQGWNQPQHF. As DNA, the CDR3 is TGTGCCAGCAGCCCCGCCGGACAGGGATGGAATCAGCCCCAGCATTTT. The whole variable domain, remainder taken from reference TRBV5-6 and TRBJ1-5, is DAGVTQSPTHLIKTRGQQVTLRCSPKSGHDTVSWYQQALGQGPQFIFQYYEEEERQRGNFPDRFSGHQFPNYSSELNVNALLLGDSALYLCASSPAGQGWNQPQHFGDGTRLSIL.

This clonotype was seen repeatedly, ten times or more. The chain carries TRBV12-3 or TRBV12-4 and TRBJ2-7, with TRBD1 matching 9 bases. The CDR3 length is 15 residues. V lost 5 bases, J lost 5 bases, and 10 bases stayed unmatched. CDR3 amino acids: CASSEPGQGMNEQYF. In nucleotides, the CDR3 is TGTGCCAGCAGTGAACCGGGACAGGGAATGAACGAGCAGTACTTC.

This clonotype was found a few times. J is TRBJ2-1 and V is TRBV6-6; no firm D call. The germline V gene has CDR1 MNHNY and CDR2 SVGAGI (reference sequence). The germline V and J ends were trimmed by 0 bases and 1 base, with 7 bases remaining between them. The CDR3 is 15 residues long. The CDR3 nucleotides are TGTGCCAGCAGTTACTCGTACAGATCCTACAATGAGCAGTTCTTC. It translates to CASSYSYRSYNEQFF.